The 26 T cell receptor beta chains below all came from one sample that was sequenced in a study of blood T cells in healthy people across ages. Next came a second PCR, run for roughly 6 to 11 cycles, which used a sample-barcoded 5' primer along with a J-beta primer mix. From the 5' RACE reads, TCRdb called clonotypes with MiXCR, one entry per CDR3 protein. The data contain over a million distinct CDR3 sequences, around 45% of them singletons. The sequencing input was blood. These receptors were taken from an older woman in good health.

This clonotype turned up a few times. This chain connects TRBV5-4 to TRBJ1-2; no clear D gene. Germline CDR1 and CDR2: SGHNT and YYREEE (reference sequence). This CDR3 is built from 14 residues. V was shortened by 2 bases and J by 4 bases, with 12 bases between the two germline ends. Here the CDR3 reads CASSFAGIIYGYTF. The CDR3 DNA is TGTGCCAGCAGCTTTGCGGGCATAATCTATGGCTACACCTTC.

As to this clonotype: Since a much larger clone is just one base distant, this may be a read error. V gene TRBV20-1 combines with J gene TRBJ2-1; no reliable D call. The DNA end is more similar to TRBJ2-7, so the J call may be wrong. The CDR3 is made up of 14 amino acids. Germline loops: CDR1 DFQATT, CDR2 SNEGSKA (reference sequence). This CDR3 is CSASTSSSYNEQYF. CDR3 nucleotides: TGCAGTGCTAGTACATCGAGCTCCTACAATGAGCAGTACTTC.

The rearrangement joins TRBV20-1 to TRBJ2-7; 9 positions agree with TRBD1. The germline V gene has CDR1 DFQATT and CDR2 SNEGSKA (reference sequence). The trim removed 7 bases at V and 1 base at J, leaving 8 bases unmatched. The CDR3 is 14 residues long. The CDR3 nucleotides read TGCAGTGGGTTAGACAGGGGGAGATCCTACGAGCAGTACTTC. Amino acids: CSGLDRGRSYEQYF.

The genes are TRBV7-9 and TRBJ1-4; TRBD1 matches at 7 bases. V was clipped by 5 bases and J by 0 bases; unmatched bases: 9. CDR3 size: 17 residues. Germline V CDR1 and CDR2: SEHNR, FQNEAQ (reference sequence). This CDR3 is CASSPGDSVATNEKLFF. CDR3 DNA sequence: TGTGCCAGCAGCCCGGGGGACAGCGTTGCAACTAATGAAAAACTGTTTTTT. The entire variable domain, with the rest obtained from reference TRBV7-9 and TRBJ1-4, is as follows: DTGVSQNPRHKITKRGQNVTFRCDPISEHNRLYWYRQTLGQGPEFLTYFQNEAQLEKSRLLSDRFSAERPKGSFSTLEIQRTEQGDSAMYLCASSPGDSVATNEKLFFGSGTQLSVL.

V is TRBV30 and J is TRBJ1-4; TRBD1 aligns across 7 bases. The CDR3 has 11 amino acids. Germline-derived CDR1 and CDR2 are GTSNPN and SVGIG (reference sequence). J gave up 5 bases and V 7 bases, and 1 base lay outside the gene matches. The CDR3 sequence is CALQGNEKLFF. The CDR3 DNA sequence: TGTGCCTTACAGGGGAATGAAAAACTGTTTTTT.

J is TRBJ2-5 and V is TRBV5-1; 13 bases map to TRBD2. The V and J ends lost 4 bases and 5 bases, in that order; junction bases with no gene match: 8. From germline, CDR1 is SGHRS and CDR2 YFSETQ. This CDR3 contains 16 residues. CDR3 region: CASSHGLAGVMETQYF. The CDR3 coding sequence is TGCGCCAGCAGCCATGGACTAGCGGGAGTAATGGAGACCCAGTACTTC.

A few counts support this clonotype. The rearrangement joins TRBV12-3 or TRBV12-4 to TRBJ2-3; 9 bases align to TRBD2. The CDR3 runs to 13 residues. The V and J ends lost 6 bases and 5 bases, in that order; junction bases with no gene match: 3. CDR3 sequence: CASRISGRDTQYF. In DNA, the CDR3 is TGTGCCAGCAGGATTAGCGGGAGAGATACGCAGTATTTT.

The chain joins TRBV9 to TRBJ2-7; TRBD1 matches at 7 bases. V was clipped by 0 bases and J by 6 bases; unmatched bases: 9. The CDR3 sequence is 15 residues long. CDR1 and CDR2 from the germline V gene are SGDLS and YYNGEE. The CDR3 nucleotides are TGTGCCAGCAGCGTAGGGCCAACAGGGGAGAGCGAGCAGTACTTC. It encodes CASSVGPTGESEQYF. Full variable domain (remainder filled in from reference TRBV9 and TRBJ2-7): DSGVTQTPKHLITATGQRVTLRCSPRSGDLSVYWYQQSLDQGLQFLIQYYNGEERAKGNILERFSAQQFPDLHSELNLSSLELGDSALYFCASSVGPTGESEQYFGPGTRLTVT.

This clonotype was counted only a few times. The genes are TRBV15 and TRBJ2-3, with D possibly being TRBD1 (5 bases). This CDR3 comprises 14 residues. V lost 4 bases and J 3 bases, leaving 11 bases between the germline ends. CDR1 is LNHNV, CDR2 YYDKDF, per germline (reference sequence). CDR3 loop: CATSKVGRTDTQYF. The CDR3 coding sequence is TGTGCCACCAGCAAAGTGGGGCGGACAGATACGCAGTATTTT.

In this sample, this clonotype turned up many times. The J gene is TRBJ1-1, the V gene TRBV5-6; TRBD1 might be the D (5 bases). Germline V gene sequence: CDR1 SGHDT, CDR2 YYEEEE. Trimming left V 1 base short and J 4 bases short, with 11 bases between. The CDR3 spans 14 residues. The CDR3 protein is CASSLRGPGTEAFF. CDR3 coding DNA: TGTGCCAGCAGCTTGCGGGGCCCCGGCACTGAAGCTTTCTTT. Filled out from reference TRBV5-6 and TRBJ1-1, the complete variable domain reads DAGVTQSPTHLIKTRGQQVTLRCSPKSGHDTVSWYQQALGQGPQFIFQYYEEEERQRGNFPDRFSGHQFPNYSSELNVNALLLGDSALYLCASSLRGPGTEAFFGQGTRLTVV.

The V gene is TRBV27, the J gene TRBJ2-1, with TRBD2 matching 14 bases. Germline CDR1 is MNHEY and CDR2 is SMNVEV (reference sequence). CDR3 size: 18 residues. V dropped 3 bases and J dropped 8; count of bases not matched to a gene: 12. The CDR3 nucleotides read TGTGCCAGCAGTTTGGTAGGCATGACTAGCGGGAGGGTCTATGAGCAGTTCTTC. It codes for CASSLVGMTSGRVYEQFF.

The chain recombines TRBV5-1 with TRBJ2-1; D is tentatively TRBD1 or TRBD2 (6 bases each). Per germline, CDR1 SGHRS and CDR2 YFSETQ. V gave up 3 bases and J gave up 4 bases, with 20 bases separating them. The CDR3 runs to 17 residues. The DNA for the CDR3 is TGCGCCAGCAGCTGGCCGGGAGAGGGGGGACGTTACAATGAGCAGTTCTTC. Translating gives CASSWPGEGGRYNEQFF.

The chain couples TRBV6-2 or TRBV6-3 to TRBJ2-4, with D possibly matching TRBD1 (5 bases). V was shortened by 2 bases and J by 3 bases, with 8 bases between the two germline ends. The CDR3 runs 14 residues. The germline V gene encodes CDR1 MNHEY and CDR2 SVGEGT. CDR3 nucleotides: TGTGCCAGCAGTTACGGGCAGGGCAAAAACATTCAGTACTTC. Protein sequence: CASSYGQGKNIQYF.

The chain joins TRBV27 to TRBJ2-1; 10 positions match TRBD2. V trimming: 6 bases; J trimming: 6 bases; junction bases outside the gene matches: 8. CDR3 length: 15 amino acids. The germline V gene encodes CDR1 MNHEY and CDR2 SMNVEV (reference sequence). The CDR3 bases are TGTGCCAGCAGACCTAGCGGGAGTTCGGGCAATGAGCAGTTCTTC. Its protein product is CASRPSGSSGNEQFF.

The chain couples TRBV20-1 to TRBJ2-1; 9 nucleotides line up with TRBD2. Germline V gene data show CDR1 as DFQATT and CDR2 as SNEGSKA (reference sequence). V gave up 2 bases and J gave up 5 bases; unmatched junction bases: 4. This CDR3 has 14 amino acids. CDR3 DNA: TGCAGTGCTAGAACTAGCGGGCAAAACAATGAGCAGTTCTTC. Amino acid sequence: CSARTSGQNNEQFF.

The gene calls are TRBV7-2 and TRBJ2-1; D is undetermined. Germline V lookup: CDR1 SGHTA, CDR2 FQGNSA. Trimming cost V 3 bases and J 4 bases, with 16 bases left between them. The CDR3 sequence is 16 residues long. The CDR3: CASSFWRTNEYNEQFF. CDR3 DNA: TGTGCCAGCAGCTTCTGGCGGACCAACGAATACAATGAGCAGTTCTTC.

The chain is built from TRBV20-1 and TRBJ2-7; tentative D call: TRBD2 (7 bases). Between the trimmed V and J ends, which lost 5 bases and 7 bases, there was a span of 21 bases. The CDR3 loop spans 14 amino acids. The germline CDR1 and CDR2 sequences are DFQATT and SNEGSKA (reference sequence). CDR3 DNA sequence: TGCAGTGCTTTCCCCCGGGACATCGGGGGGGAGCAGTACTTC. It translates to CSAFPRDIGGEQYF.

The CDR3 coding sequence is TGTGCCAGCAGCCGAACCGGGACCCTCTTTTACGAGCAGTACTTC. Its translation is CASSRTGTLFYEQYF. The chain couples TRBV14 to TRBJ2-4; D could derive from TRBD1 or TRBD2 (5 bases each). With the DNA end fitting TRBJ2-7 better, the J assignment may be wrong. This CDR3 contains 15 residues. Germline V CDR1 and CDR2: SGHDN, FVKESK.

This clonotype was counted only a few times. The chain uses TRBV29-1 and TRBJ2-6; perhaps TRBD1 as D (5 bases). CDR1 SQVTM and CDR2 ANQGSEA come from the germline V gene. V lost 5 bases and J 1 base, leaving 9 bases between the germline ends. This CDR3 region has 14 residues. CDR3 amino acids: CSVFRDSGANVLTF. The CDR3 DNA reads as TGCAGCGTTTTCAGGGATTCTGGGGCCAACGTCCTGACTTTC.

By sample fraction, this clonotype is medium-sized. The CDR3 nucleotides are TGTGCCACCAGCAGAGGATCGGGAGTGGGTGAGCAGTTCTTC. Translating it yields CATSRGSGVGEQFF. The genes are TRBV15 and TRBJ2-1; possible D gene TRBD2, 6 bases. Germline CDR1 is LNHNV and CDR2 is YYDKDF (reference sequence). The V gene lost 1 base and the J gene lost 9 bases, with 13 bases spanning the gap. This CDR3 region has 14 residues. Based on the CDR3 plus reference TRBV15 and TRBJ2-1, the full variable domain is DAMVIQNPRYQVTQFGKPVTLSCSQTLNHNVMYWYQQKSSQAPKLLFHYYDKDFNNEADTPDNFQSRRPNTSFCFLDIRSPGLGDTAMYLCATSRGSGVGEQFFGPGTRLTVL.

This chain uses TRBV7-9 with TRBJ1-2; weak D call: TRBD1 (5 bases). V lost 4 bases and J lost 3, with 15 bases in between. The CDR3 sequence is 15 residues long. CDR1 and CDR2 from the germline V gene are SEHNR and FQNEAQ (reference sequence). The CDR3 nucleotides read TGTGCCAGCAGCTCCTCGGTCAGGGCATACTATGGCTACACCTTC. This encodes CASSSSVRAYYGYTF.

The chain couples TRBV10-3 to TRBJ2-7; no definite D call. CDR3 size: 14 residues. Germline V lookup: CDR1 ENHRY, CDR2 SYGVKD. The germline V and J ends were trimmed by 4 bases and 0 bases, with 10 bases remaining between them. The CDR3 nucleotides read TGTGCCATCAGTGGGAAGTGGAGCTCCTACGAGCAGTACTTC. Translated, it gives CAISGKWSSYEQYF.

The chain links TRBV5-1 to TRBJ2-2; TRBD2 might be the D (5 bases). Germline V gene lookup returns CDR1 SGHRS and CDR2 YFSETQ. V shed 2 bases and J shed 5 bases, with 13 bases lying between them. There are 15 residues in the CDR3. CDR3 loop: CASSFSTKTTGELFF. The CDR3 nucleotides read TGCGCCAGCAGCTTTTCGACTAAAACTACCGGGGAGCTGTTTTTT.

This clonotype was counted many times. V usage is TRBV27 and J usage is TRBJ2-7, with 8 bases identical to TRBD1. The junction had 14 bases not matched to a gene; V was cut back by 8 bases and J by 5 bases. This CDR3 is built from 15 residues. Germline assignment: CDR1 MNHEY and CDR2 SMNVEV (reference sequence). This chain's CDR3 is CASGPRQGFHDEQYF. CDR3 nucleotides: TGTGCCAGCGGCCCAAGACAGGGGTTTCATGACGAGCAGTACTTC.

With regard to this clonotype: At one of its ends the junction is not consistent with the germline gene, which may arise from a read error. The DNA of the CDR3 is TGCAGTGCTAGAGATCCTGGCAGCCTAGCCGAAAACATTCAGTACTTC. Amino acids: CSARDPGSLAENIQYF. This rearrangement joins TRBV20-1 to TRBJ2-4; TRBD2 might be the D (5 bases). The CDR3 spans 16 residues. Germline CDR1 is DFQATT and CDR2 is SNEGSKA (reference sequence).

The CDR3 DNA reads TGTGCCAGCAGCTGGAACACTGCGAACACTGAAGCTTTCTTT. Its translation: CASSWNTANTEAFF. The chain links TRBV7-2 to TRBJ1-1; no definite D call. CDR1 is SGHTA and CDR2 is FQGNSA in the germline V gene. The CDR3 is 14 amino acids. Deletions cut 4 bases from V and 1 base from J, with 10 bases between.